The TCR beta chain described here comes from a study of CD8 T cells in ankylosing spondylitis. Notes on the study in general: What appeared characteristic of ankylosing spondylitis blood was a TCR beta motif of seven to nine highly homologous variants.

The V gene lost 3 bases and the J gene lost 2 bases, with 7 bases spanning the gap. CDR1 is MDHEN, CDR2 SYDVKM, per germline. This CDR3 contains 13 residues. TCRdb called the 5' RACE reads again in MiXCR, with one record for every CDR3 protein. Altogether a few hundred thousand distinct CDR3 sequences are present, about 20% being singletons, with the ten largest covering approximately 16%. As regards this clonotype: As yet, its antigen is unknown.

The clonotype originates from a male donor with ankylosing spondylitis. Source material: blood, either unsorted or a sorted T cell fraction (not recorded which). The V gene is TRBV28, the J gene TRBJ2-5; D is undetermined. CDR3: CASSFPRQETQYF. CDR3 in DNA: TGTGCCAGCAGTTTTCCCCGGCAAGAGACCCAGTACTTC.